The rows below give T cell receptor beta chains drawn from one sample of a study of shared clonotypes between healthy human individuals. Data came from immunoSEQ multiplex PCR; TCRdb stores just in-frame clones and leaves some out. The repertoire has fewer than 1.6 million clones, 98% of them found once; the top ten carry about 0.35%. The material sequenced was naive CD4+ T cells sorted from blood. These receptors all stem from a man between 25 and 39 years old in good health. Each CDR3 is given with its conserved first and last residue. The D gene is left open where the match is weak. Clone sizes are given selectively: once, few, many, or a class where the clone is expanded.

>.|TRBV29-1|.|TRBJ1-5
TGCAGCGTTGGCCTAGGGTCTGGTCAGCCCCAGCATTTT
CSVGLGSGQPQHF
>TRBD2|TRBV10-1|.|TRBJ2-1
TGCGCCAGCAGTGAGTCAGGTAGTAGCGGGAGTTACAATGAGCAGTTCTTC
CASSESGSSGSYNEQFF
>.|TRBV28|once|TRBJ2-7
TGTGCCACCGCCCAATCCCACGACTACGAGCAGTACTTC
CATAQSHDYEQYF
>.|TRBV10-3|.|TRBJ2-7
TGTGCCATCAGGGAGAGAGGAGGCTCCTACGAGCAGTACTTC
CAIRERGGSYEQYF
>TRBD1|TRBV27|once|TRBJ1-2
TGTGCCAGCAGTCCATACGGGACAGACTATGGCTACACCTTC
CASSPYGTDYGYTF
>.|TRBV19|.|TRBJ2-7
TGTGCCAGTAGTACCGCGGTCGGGACCATCTACGAGCAGTACTTC
CASSTAVGTIYEQYF
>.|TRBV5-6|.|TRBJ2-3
TGTGCCAGCAGCTTGGAAAAGCTGAGCACAGATACGCAGTATTTT
CASSLEKLSTDTQYF
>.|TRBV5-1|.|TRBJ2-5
TGCGCCAGCAGCGTCCCCGTGGAGACCCAGTACTTC
CASSVPVETQYF
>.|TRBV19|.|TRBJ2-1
TGTGCCAGTAGTCAAGAGCTTTTTGTGGTCAATGAGCAGTTCTTC
CASSQELFVVNEQFF
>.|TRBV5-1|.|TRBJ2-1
TGCGCCAGCAGCTTAGAGCAGAGCTCCTACAATGAGCAGTTCTTC
CASSLEQSSYNEQFF
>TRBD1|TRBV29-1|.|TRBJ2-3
TGCAGCGTTGAAAGGGGGCATCCGCAGTATTTT
CSVERGHPQYF
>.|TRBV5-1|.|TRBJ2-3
TGCGCCAGCAGCTTGGGGCCACCCAGCACAGATACGCAGTATTTT
CASSLGPPSTDTQYF
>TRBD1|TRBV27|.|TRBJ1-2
TGTGCCAGCAGCATACAGGGGGGTCTGATCGGCTACACCTTC
CASSIQGGLIGYTF
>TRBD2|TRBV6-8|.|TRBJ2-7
TGTGCCCCAGCTGCCACTAGCGGGAGCCACGAGCAGTACTTC
CAPAATSGSHEQYF
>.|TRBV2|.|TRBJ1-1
TGTGCCAGCAGGGAGCGGACGGGGAACACTGAAGCTTTCTTT
CASRERTGNTEAFF
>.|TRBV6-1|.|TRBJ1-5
TGTGCCAGCAGTGAAGGGACTTATCAGCCCCAGCATTTT
CASSEGTYQPQHF
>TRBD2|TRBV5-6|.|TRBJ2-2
TGTGCCAGCAGCCCCTTGGGCGGGGGGTACACCGGGGAGCTGTTTTTT
CASSPLGGGYTGELFF
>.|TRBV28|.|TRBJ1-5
TGTGCCAGCTCTAATACCGGGGCCGAATATCAGCCCCAGCATTTT
CASSNTGAEYQPQHF
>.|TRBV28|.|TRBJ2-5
TGTGCCAGCAGCATCGATAGGGCCGGGGAGACCCAGTACTTC
CASSIDRAGETQYF
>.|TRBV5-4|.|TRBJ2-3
TGTGCCAGCAGCTTGAGAGCGACTACAGATACGCAGTATTTT
CASSLRATTDTQYF
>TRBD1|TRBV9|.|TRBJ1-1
TGTGCCAGCAGCGTAGCTCCGGGACAGGGCCACACTGAAGCTTTCTTT
CASSVAPGQGHTEAFF
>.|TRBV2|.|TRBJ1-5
TGTGCCAGCAGATTGGAGGAGGCCCAGCATTTT
CASRLEEAQHF
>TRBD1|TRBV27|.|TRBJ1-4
TGTGCCAGCAGCGCTCAGGGGGCTTCTAATGAAAAACTGTTTTTT
CASSAQGASNEKLFF
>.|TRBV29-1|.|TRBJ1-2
TGCAGCGTTGTCAGGGACTGGAACTATGGCTACACCTTC
CSVVRDWNYGYTF
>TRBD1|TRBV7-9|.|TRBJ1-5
TGTGCCAGCAGCTTAGAGAGGACAGGAGCGGTAAATCAGCCCCAGCATTTT
CASSLERTGAVNQPQHF
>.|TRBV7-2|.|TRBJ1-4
TGTGCCAGCAGAAAAGGAGGGCTGGCTAATGAAAAACTGTTTTTT
CASRKGGLANEKLFF
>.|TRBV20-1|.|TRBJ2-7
TGCAGTGCTAGAGCCCCTCAGAAGCAGTACTTC
CSARAPQKQYF
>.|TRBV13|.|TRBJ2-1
TGTGCCAGCAGCACAGTGTGGGGGCCGGTAACCTACAATGAGCAGTTCTTC
CASSTVWGPVTYNEQFF
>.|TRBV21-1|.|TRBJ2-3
TGTGCCAGCAGCAAAGCTAATTGGTCCCGGACCCGGCAGTATTTT
CASSKANWSRTRQYF
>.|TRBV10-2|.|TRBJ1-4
TGCGCCAGCAGTGAGATAGGCAGAAATGAAAAACTGTTTTTT
CASSEIGRNEKLFF
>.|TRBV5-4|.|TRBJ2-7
TGTGCCAGCCAAACAGAACTACTCTCCTACGAGCAGTACTTC
CASQTELLSYEQYF
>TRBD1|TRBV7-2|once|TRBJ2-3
TGTGCCAGCAGCTTACCCTGGACAGGGGACAACACAGATACGCAGTATTTT
CASSLPWTGDNTDTQYF
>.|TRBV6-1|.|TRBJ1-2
TGTGCCAGCAGTGTCGGGGTCTATGGCTACACCTTC
CASSVGVYGYTF
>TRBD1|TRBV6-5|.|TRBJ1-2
TGTGCCAGCAGTTACTCGGAGCTTGGGACAGTTTACGGCTACACCTTC
CASSYSELGTVYGYTF
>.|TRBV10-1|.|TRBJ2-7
TGCGCCAGCAGTAAATCGCTTAACGGCGAGCAGTACTTC
CASSKSLNGEQYF
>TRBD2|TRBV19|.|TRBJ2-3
TGTGCCAGTAGGATATTCGGACTAGCGGGAGTTGGTCCGCAGTATTTT
CASRIFGLAGVGPQYF
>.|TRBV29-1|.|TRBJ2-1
TGCAGCGTTCGTCGGCAGTCCAATGAGCAGTTCTTC
CSVRRQSNEQFF
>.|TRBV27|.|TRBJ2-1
TGTGCCAGCAGCACCAGGGGCCGGCACAATGAGCAGTTCTTC
CASSTRGRHNEQFF
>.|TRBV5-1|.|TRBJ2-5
TGCGCCAGCAGCGATGGAGCAGGCCAAGAGACCCAGTACTTC
CASSDGAGQETQYF
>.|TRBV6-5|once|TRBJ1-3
TGTGCCAGCTTTGCCAGGGACAGAAACACCATATATTTT
CASFARDRNTIYF
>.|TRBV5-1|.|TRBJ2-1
TGCGCCAGCACCCTTGGATTGGGTGAGCAGTTCTTC
CASTLGLGEQFF
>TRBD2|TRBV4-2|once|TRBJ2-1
TGTGCCAGCAGCCAGGCGTTAGCGGGAGTAGTATACAATGAGCAGTTCTTC
CASSQALAGVVYNEQFF
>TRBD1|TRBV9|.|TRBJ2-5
TGTGCCAGCAGCGTAGGGCAGGGGGCGCGGGTACTGGAGACCCAGTACTTC
CASSVGQGARVLETQYF
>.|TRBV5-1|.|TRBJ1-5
TGCGCCAGCAGCTTGTCCCCAGGGGATCAGCCCCAGCATTTT
CASSLSPGDQPQHF
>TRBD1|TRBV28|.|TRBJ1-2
TGTGCCAGCAGTCATCCGGGACAGGGGGTTGGCTACACCTTC
CASSHPGQGVGYTF
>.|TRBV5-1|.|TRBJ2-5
TGCGCCAGCAGCTTGGCCCGGCAGGCACCCAAGGAGACCCAGTACTTC
CASSLARQAPKETQYF
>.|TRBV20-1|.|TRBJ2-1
TGCAGTGTCTCATACAATGAGCAGTTCTTC
CSVSYNEQFF
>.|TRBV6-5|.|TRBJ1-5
TGTGCCAGCAGTCCAACAGGAAACAATCAGCCCCAGCATTTT
CASSPTGNNQPQHF
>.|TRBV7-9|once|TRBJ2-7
TGTGCCAGCAGCTCTGGGGGTCTTGGCTACGAGCAGTACTTC
CASSSGGLGYEQYF
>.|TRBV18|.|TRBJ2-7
TGTGCCAGCTCCCCTCCAGGTAGCGAGTACGAGCAGTACTTC
CASSPPGSEYEQYF
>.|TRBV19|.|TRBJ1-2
TGTGCCAGTAAACTATTACTAGGGAGGCATGGCTACACCTTC
CASKLLLGRHGYTF
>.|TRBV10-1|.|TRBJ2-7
TGCGCCAGTGGAACTGGTTACGAGCAGTACTTC
CASGTGYEQYF
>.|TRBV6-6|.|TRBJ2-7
TGTGCCAGCAGTTTCACAGGGTCGCCCTACGAGCAGTACTTC
CASSFTGSPYEQYF
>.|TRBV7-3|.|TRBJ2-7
TGTGCCAGCAGCGTTGGTACCGACTACGAGCAGTACTTC
CASSVGTDYEQYF